This T cell receptor beta chain is drawn from a study of T cell responses to AZD1222 COVID-19 vaccine. Whole-study results and caveats: Possibly, clonal diversity was underestimated; donors were largely white British and included more females.

For this clone: No antigen is known for it.

Sequencing was performed with immunoSEQ multiplex PCR; in TCRdb, only in-frame clones are kept and a portion is missing. Of roughly 160,000 clones in the sample, 90% were seen once. Sequencing used peripheral blood, obtained on day 0 of AZD1222 vaccination. This TCR was sampled from an adult in good health.

This CDR3 reads CAISEHVAGTGDSPLHF. In DNA, the CDR3 is TGTGCCATCAGTGAGCACGTCGCGGGGACAGGGGATTCACCCCTCCACTTT. The chain couples TRBV10-3 to TRBJ1-6, with 10 positions matching TRBD1. CDR3 size: 17 residues. CDR1 and CDR2 from the germline V gene are ENHRY and SYGVKD. V gave up 2 bases and J gave up 8 bases; unmatched junction bases: 9.